Shown below are 17 T cell receptor beta chains from a single sample sequenced in a study of CD8 T cells in ankylosing spondylitis. One entry per CDR3 protein, called by TCRdb with MiXCR from the 5' RACE reads. The table records around 130,000 distinct CDR3 sequences, roughly 6.6% of them present only once. The sequenced sample was blood, either unsorted or a sorted T cell fraction (not recorded which). These receptors all come from a male donor with ankylosing spondylitis or in good health (not recorded which).

This clonotype was detected many times. This rearrangement joins TRBV2 to TRBJ1-1; D uncertain. This CDR3 has 15 amino acids. Germline-derived CDR1 and CDR2 are SNHLY and FYNNEI. Trimming took off 3 bases at V and 0 bases at J, with 11 bases between the two ends. The CDR3 here is CASSDIGFMNTEAFF. In DNA form, the CDR3 reads TGTGCCAGCAGTGATATTGGCTTCATGAACACTGAAGCTTTCTTT.

The table lists this clonotype with many counts. DNA of the CDR3: TGCGCCAGCAGTTCACAGGGGGCCTACGAGCAGTACTTC. Translation: CASSSQGAYEQYF. The chain uses TRBV10-2 and TRBJ2-7; TRBD1 agrees at 8 bases. Germline V lookup: CDR1 WSHSY, CDR2 SAAADI. The CDR3 has 13 amino acids. Trimming took 5 bases from V and 2 from J; bases not matched to a gene: 2.

The chain links TRBV5-5 to TRBJ2-3, with unresolved D. The CDR3 is 14 residues long. From germline, CDR1 is SGHKS and CDR2 YYEKEE (reference sequence). V lost 4 bases and J lost 1, with 10 bases in between. The CDR3 sequence: CASSLGFRTDTQYF. The CDR3 DNA follows: TGTGCCAGCAGCCTGGGGTTTCGCACAGATACGCAGTATTTT.

The CDR3 DNA reads TGTGCCAGCAGCCGTACGGGGACAGGGCACACCGGGGAGCTGTTTTTT. Protein product: CASSRTGTGHTGELFF. V is TRBV7-2 and J is TRBJ2-2; 9 positions match TRBD1. Germline lookup yields CDR1 SGHTA and CDR2 FQGNSA. Trimming took 5 bases from V and 3 from J; bases not matched to a gene: 7. The length of the CDR3 is 16 residues.

This clonotype has ten or more counts. The chain recombines TRBV10-3 with TRBJ2-7, with 8 nucleotides matching TRBD1. The germline V gene encodes CDR1 ENHRY and CDR2 SYGVKD. V was pared by 6 bases and J by 3 bases, with 19 bases of the junction left unmatched. This CDR3 comprises 18 residues. The CDR3 spells CAISDLKPPGQENYEQYF. For the CDR3, the DNA is TGTGCCATCAGCGATCTCAAACCTCCGGGACAGGAGAACTACGAGCAGTACTTC.

This clonotype has at least ten counts. The rearrangement links TRBV7-3 to TRBJ2-7; 7 bases are a match to TRBD2. The CDR3 loop spans 21 amino acids. Germline-derived CDR1 and CDR2 are SGHTA and FQGTGA. With 2 bases clipped from V and 0 bases from J, the junction kept 22 bases outside the gene matches. The CDR3 DNA reads as TGTGCCAGCAGCTTACGTACTGGGAGACAGAGAATTAGCGGGCCCTCCTACGAGCAGTACTTC. Its translation: CASSLRTGRQRISGPSYEQYF.

This clonotype was picked up many times. The chain joins TRBV20-1 to TRBJ2-1; the match to TRBD1 covers 8 bases. J lost 6 bases, V lost 6 bases, and 10 bases had no gene match. The length of the CDR3 is 14 residues. Germline CDR1 DFQATT, CDR2 SNEGSKA (reference sequence). CDR3 DNA sequence: TGCAGTGCCAGAAAAACGACAGGGGTCAATGAGCAGTTCTTC. Translation: CSARKTTGVNEQFF.

This clonotype was counted between two and nine times. The chain links TRBV7-2 to TRBJ2-7; D is uncertain. This CDR3 has 13 residues. Trimming removed 1 base at V and 3 bases at J, with 7 bases between. The V gene's germline CDR1 is SGHTA and CDR2 FQGNSA. In DNA, the CDR3 is TGTGCCAGCAGCTTAGTTAACGGCTACGAGCAGTACTTC. Its protein product is CASSLVNGYEQYF. Full variable domain (outside the CDR3, taken from reference TRBV7-2 and TRBJ2-7): GAGVSQSPSNKVTEKGKDVELRCDPISGHTALYWYRQSLGQGLEFLIYFQGNSAPDKSGLPSDRFSAERTGGSVSTLTIQRTQQEDSAVYLCASSLVNGYEQYFGPGTRLTVT.

V usage is TRBV20-1 and J usage is TRBJ2-2, with D possibly called TRBD1 or TRBD2 (5 bases each). V was pared by 2 bases and J by 1 base, with 8 bases between. The CDR3 contains 14 residues. The V gene's germline CDR1 is DFQATT and CDR2 SNEGSKA (reference sequence). In DNA form, the CDR3 reads TGCAGTGCTAGATCAGGGAGGAACACCGGGGAGCTGTTTTTT. This codes for CSARSGRNTGELFF.

The table lists this clonotype with many counts. The V call is TRBV10-3, the J call TRBJ2-7; TRBD2 agrees at 8 bases. The length of the CDR3 is 14 residues. CDR1 is ENHRY and CDR2 is SYGVKD in the germline V gene. J lost 5 bases, V lost 4 bases, and 7 bases had no gene match. The CDR3 coding sequence is TGTGCCATCAGTGGGGAAGCGGGAGCCAACGAGCAGTACTTC. Its translation: CAISGEAGANEQYF.

This clonotype was recorded at least ten times. The gene calls are TRBV19 and TRBJ2-7; 8 bases match TRBD1. CDR1 and CDR2 (germline): LNHDA, SQIVND (reference sequence). V lost 8 bases to trimming and J lost 4 bases; unmatched junction nucleotides: 13. The CDR3 is made up of 15 amino acids. The CDR3 reads CASSSTGGPWYEQYF. The CDR3 bases are TGTGCCAGTTCTTCAACAGGGGGACCTTGGTACGAGCAGTACTTC.

This clonotype was picked up many times. The rearrangement uses TRBV5-1 and TRBJ2-3; the match to TRBD2 covers 7 bases. The CDR3 spans 15 residues. V trimming: 4 bases; J trimming: 2 bases; junction bases outside the gene matches: 7. In germline, CDR1 is SGHRS, CDR2 YFSETQ. The CDR3 DNA is TGCGCCAGCAGCCACGGGGGGACTCACACAGATACGCAGTATTTT. Encoded protein: CASSHGGTHTDTQYF.

This clonotype was counted at least ten times. The CDR3 DNA reads TGTGCCACCAGTGACACAGCAGCGGGAGTCTACAATGAGCAGTTCTTC. This sequence encodes CATSDTAAGVYNEQFF. The chain has TRBV24-1 and TRBJ2-1; 8 bases are shared with TRBD2. This CDR3 has 16 amino acids. Trimming removed 4 bases from V and 3 bases from J; junction bases left unmatched: 7. Germline loops: CDR1 KGHDR, CDR2 SFDVKD.

This clonotype was counted ten times or more. The V call is TRBV20-1, the J call TRBJ2-1; no definite D call. Germline CDR1 DFQATT, CDR2 SNEGSKA (reference sequence). V was cut by 0 bases and J by 0 bases, with 9 bases left in between. The CDR3 extends over 15 amino acids. DNA of the CDR3: TGCAGTGCTAGAGATTTGGATCGCTCCTACAATGAGCAGTTCTTC. Its protein product is CSARDLDRSYNEQFF.

The gene calls are TRBV25-1 and TRBJ2-1; D is possibly TRBD2 (5 bases). The V gene lost 7 bases and the J gene lost 5 bases, with 12 bases spanning the gap. This CDR3 is built from 13 residues. Germline lookup yields CDR1 MGHDK and CDR2 SYGVNS. DNA of the CDR3: TGTGCCAGCATGTCTCTAGCAAACAATGAGCAGTTCTTC. Protein: CASMSLANNEQFF.

This clonotype appeared many times. The V call is TRBV28, the J call TRBJ2-3, with 8 bases matching TRBD2. The CDR3 runs to 16 residues. After removal of 3 bases from V and 5 bases from J, the junction contained 10 bases not matched to a gene. In germline, CDR1 is MDHEN, CDR2 SYDVKM. CDR3 coding DNA: TGTGCCAGCAGTTTTGGGTTAGCGGGAATACAAGATACGCAGTATTTT. Its protein is CASSFGLAGIQDTQYF.

This clonotype was seen ten or more times. The chain couples TRBV7-2 to TRBJ2-1, with 7 bases that match TRBD1. The CDR3 spans 15 residues. Germline CDR1 is SGHTA and CDR2 is FQGNSA. The J segment lost 5 bases and the V segment lost 7 bases, leaving 11 bases of the junction unmatched. CDR3 bases: TGTGCCAGCACCCCCCGGGGACAGCGAAACAATGAGCAGTTCTTC. Its protein is CASTPRGQRNNEQFF. Variable domain in full (rest from reference TRBV7-2 and TRBJ2-1): GAGVSQSPSNKVTEKGKDVELRCDPISGHTALYWYRQSLGQGLEFLIYFQGNSAPDKSGLPSDRFSAERTGGSVSTLTIQRTQQEDSAVYLCASTPRGQRNNEQFFGPGTRLTVL.